The 24 T cell receptor beta chains below were found in one sample sequenced in a study of tumor-infiltrating lymphocytes in localized non-small cell lung cancer. Assay used: immunoSEQ multiplex PCR; TCRdb lists only in-frame clones, some missing. This sample has 23,000 or so clones, with approximately 59% found just once. The source material was lung tumor tissue. The receptors derive from a human donor with non-small cell lung cancer.

V and J are TRBV7-3 and TRBJ2-2; 7 positions match TRBD2. The CDR3 runs to 17 residues. V trimming: 5 bases; J trimming: 5 bases; junction bases outside the gene matches: 14. Germline-derived CDR1 and CDR2 are SGHTA and FQGTGA. CDR3 coding DNA: TGTGCCAGCAGCCAAGGGGCGGGAGATGGGGGAACCGGGGAGCTGTTTTTT. This sequence encodes CASSQGAGDGGTGELFF.

The rearrangement uses TRBV18 and TRBJ2-1; D uncertain. The CDR3 is 16 amino acids. Germline loops: CDR1 KGHSH, CDR2 LQKENI. V was clipped by 2 bases and J by 0 bases, with 11 bases between them. CDR3 amino acids: CASSPNSPYSYNEQFF. The DNA of the CDR3 is TGTGCCAGCTCACCAAACAGCCCGTACTCCTACAATGAGCAGTTCTTC.

The V gene is TRBV4-2, the J gene TRBJ2-7, with D possibly matching TRBD2 (6 bases). Germline lookup yields CDR1 LGHNA and CDR2 YNFKEQ. The CDR3 extends over 15 amino acids. Trimming cost V 3 bases and J 2 bases, with 14 bases left between them. In nucleotides, the CDR3 is TGTGCCAGCAGCCACCCAGGGACTGGAGCCTACGAGCAGTACTTC. Translated: CASSHPGTGAYEQYF.

This chain connects TRBV2 to TRBJ1-5; tentatively, D is TRBD1 (5 bases). Deletions cut 1 base from V and 12 bases from J, with 16 bases between. This CDR3 has 14 residues. Germline V gene sequence: CDR1 SNHLY, CDR2 FYNNEI. The CDR3 here is CASSEEKGSRVQHF. As DNA, the CDR3 is TGTGCCAGCAGTGAAGAGAAGGGGTCCCGGGTCCAGCATTTT. The entire variable domain, with the rest obtained from reference TRBV2 and TRBJ1-5, is as follows: EPEVTQTPSHQVTQMGQEVILRCVPISNHLYFYWYRQILGQKVEFLVSFYNNEISEKSEIFDDQFSVERPDGSNFTLKIRSTKLEDSAMYFCASSEEKGSRVQHFGDGTRLSIL.

The chain recombines TRBV5-1 with TRBJ1-2, with 9 bases fitting TRBD1. The CDR3 spans 13 residues. J gave up 6 bases and V 2 bases, and 2 bases lay outside the gene matches. Germline CDR1 is SGHRS and CDR2 is YFSETQ. CDR3 DNA sequence: TGCGCCAGCAGCTTACAGGGGGCAAATGGCTACACCTTC. This codes for CASSLQGANGYTF. Supplemented by reference TRBV5-1 and TRBJ1-2, the full variable domain reads KAGVTQTPRYLIKTRGQQVTLSCSPISGHRSVSWYQQTPGQGLQFLFEYFSETQRNKGNFPGRFSGRQFSNSRSEMNVSTLELGDSALYLCASSLQGANGYTFGSGTRLTVV.

This clone was picked up a small number of times. The chain couples TRBV19 to TRBJ1-2; the match to TRBD1 covers 7 bases. The V and J ends lost 6 bases and 8 bases, in that order; junction bases with no gene match: 12. The germline CDR1 and CDR2 sequences are LNHDA and SQIVND (reference sequence). This CDR3 contains 14 residues. Written as DNA, the CDR3 is TGTGCCAGTAGCGCCCAACCCCGACAGGGAGGCTACACCTTC. This sequence encodes CASSAQPRQGGYTF.

J is TRBJ2-3 and V is TRBV5-1; 9 nucleotides agree with TRBD2. The CDR3 consists of 17 residues. Germline trimming cut 1 base from V and 2 bases from J; bases unmatched to any gene: 8. Germline-derived CDR1 and CDR2 are SGHRS and YFSETQ. The CDR3 reads CASSLRGLAGTTDTQYF. CDR3 DNA: TGCGCCAGCAGCTTGAGAGGTCTAGCGGGGACCACAGATACGCAGTATTTT.

The V call is TRBV5-6, the J call TRBJ1-1; possible D gene TRBD1, 5 bases. The V end was cut by 6 bases, the J end by 1 base, with 22 bases between. The CDR3 covers 17 residues. The germline V gene has CDR1 SGHDT and CDR2 YYEEEE. CDR3 loop: CASTPVPSGRGNTEAFF. The CDR3 nucleotides read TGTGCCAGCACTCCGGTCCCTTCCGGGAGGGGGAACACTGAAGCTTTCTTT.

V usage is TRBV6-1 and J usage is TRBJ2-7; no firm D call. Trimming took 7 bases from V and 0 from J, leaving 10 bases between them. The CDR3 sequence is 13 residues long. Germline V CDR1 and CDR2: MNHNS, SASEGT. The chain's CDR3 is CASNYQNSYEQYF. In DNA form, the CDR3 reads TGTGCCAGCAATTACCAGAACTCCTACGAGCAGTACTTC.

This clone appeared a single time. The chain carries TRBV5-1 and TRBJ2-3; weak D call: TRBD1 (7 bases). The V and J ends lost 6 bases and 6 bases respectively, with 17 bases between them. This CDR3 region has 14 residues. Germline loops: CDR1 SGHRS, CDR2 YFSETQ. The DNA for the CDR3 is TGCGCCAGCACCCCCAGGGGGGAATACGATACGCAGTATTTT. It translates to CASTPRGEYDTQYF.

The chain is built from TRBV27 and TRBJ2-7; 11 bases are a match to TRBD1. Germline V gene lookup returns CDR1 MNHEY and CDR2 SMNVEV (reference sequence). The length of the CDR3 is 16 residues. V lost 7 bases, J lost 9 bases, and 17 bases stayed unmatched. The CDR3: CASTLGAGQGVVRQYF. DNA of the CDR3: TGTGCCAGCACCTTGGGAGCGGGACAGGGGGTGGTTAGGCAGTACTTC.

V is TRBV5-1 and J is TRBJ2-1; the D gene is possibly TRBD1 (6 bases). From germline, CDR1 is SGHRS and CDR2 YFSETQ. With 3 bases removed from V and 6 bases from J, the gap between germline ends came to 13 bases. CDR3 length: 14 residues. The DNA of the CDR3 is TGCGCCAGCAGCTCCGACAGGAATATCAATGAGCAGTTCTTC. This encodes CASSSDRNINEQFF.

The chain combines TRBV12-5 with TRBJ2-2, with TRBD1 as a possible D gene (6 bases). The germline gives CDR1 LGHNT, CDR2 FRNRAP. The V end lost 2 bases, the J end lost 0 bases, and 16 bases lay between the germline ends. The CDR3 extends over 18 amino acids. CDR3 sequence: CASGLRFRQVANTGELFF. CDR3 nucleotide sequence: TGTGCTAGTGGTTTGAGGTTCCGACAGGTGGCGAACACCGGGGAGCTGTTTTTT.

V usage is TRBV10-1 and J usage is TRBJ2-3; D is tentatively TRBD1 or TRBD2 (6 bases each). The CDR3 runs 15 residues. V lost 0 bases to trimming and J lost 2 bases, with 9 bases between them. Germline V gene lookup returns CDR1 WNHNN and CDR2 SYGVQD (reference sequence). This CDR3 is CASSESRGATDTQYF. CDR3 DNA sequence: TGCGCCAGCAGTGAGTCGAGGGGGGCCACAGATACGCAGTATTTT.

The chain employs TRBV7-8 and TRBJ1-2; 7 bases are a match to TRBD1. V dropped 5 bases and J dropped 5; count of bases not matched to a gene: 11. The CDR3 covers 15 residues. Germline CDR1 and CDR2: SGHVS and FQNEAQ. In DNA form, the CDR3 reads TGTGCCAGCAGCCCGGAAGCAGGGGGAGGTTATGGCTACACCTTC. Translating it yields CASSPEAGGGYGYTF. The variable domain in full, with the rest retrieved from reference TRBV7-8 and TRBJ1-2, is GAGVSQSPRYKVAKRGQDVALRCDPISGHVSLFWYQQALGQGPEFLTYFQNEAQLDKSGLPSDRFFAERPEGSVSTLKIQRTQQEDSAVYLCASSPEAGGGYGYTFGSGTRLTVV.

The CDR3 is CASSLVAVSSYEQYF. CDR3 sequence (DNA): TGTGCCAGCAGCTTAGTGGCTGTTAGCTCCTACGAGCAGTACTTC. The chain links TRBV13 to TRBJ2-7; D gene ambiguous. The CDR3 totals 15 residues. Per the germline V gene, CDR1 is PRHDT and CDR2 is FYEKMQ (reference sequence). The ends were cut back, 1 base at V and 0 bases at J, with 10 bases in the middle.

The chain joins TRBV7-8 to TRBJ2-3; possible D gene TRBD1, 6 bases. This CDR3 is built from 16 residues. Germline V gene lookup returns CDR1 SGHVS and CDR2 FQNEAQ. Deletions cut 10 bases from V and 2 bases from J, with 22 bases between. CDR3 in amino acids: CATEPYLRGITDTQYF. CDR3 DNA sequence: TGTGCCACCGAGCCTTACCTCAGGGGAATCACAGATACGCAGTATTTT.

In this sample, this clone turned up a few times. The genes are TRBV11-2 and TRBJ2-7; 7 bases are shared with TRBD2. CDR3 length: 14 amino acids. Trimming cost V 0 bases and J 1 base; bases outside gene matches: 0. In germline, CDR1 is SGHAT, CDR2 FQNNGV. CDR3 amino acids: CASSLDGGSYEQYF. CDR3 in DNA: TGTGCCAGCAGCTTAGACGGGGGGTCCTACGAGCAGTACTTC.

The chain carries TRBV4-2 and TRBJ1-3, with D unclear. Trimming removed 1 base at V and 3 bases at J, with 16 bases between. The CDR3 sequence is 17 residues long. Per germline, CDR1 LGHNA and CDR2 YNFKEQ. The CDR3 is CASSQVDGSSLGNTIYF. In DNA, the CDR3 is TGTGCCAGCAGCCAAGTAGACGGCAGCAGCCTTGGAAACACCATATATTTT.

This clone came up once. Here the CDR3 DNA reads TGTGCCAGCGAGGCCGGGACAGAAAACATTCAGTACTTC. Amino acids: CASEAGTENIQYF. This chain joins TRBV2 and TRBJ2-4, with 7 nucleotides matching TRBD1. The V and J ends lost 8 bases and 5 bases, in that order; junction bases with no gene match: 6. The CDR3 is 13 amino acids. Germline V CDR1 and CDR2: SNHLY, FYNNEI.

The chain couples TRBV5-1 to TRBJ2-5, with D tentatively TRBD2 (7 bases). The CDR3 loop spans 15 amino acids. In germline, CDR1 is SGHRS, CDR2 YFSETQ. Trimming left V 3 bases short and J 4 bases short, with 16 bases between. The CDR3 nucleotides read TGCGCCAGCAGCTCAGGGGAGGGGGGACCAGAGACCCAGTACTTC. It translates to CASSSGEGGPETQYF. The variable domain in full, completed from reference TRBV5-1 and TRBJ2-5, reads KAGVTQTPRYLIKTRGQQVTLSCSPISGHRSVSWYQQTPGQGLQFLFEYFSETQRNKGNFPGRFSGRQFSNSRSEMNVSTLELGDSALYLCASSSGEGGPETQYFGPGTRLLVL.

The chain is built from TRBV11-2 and TRBJ2-2; no clear D. Germline V gene data show CDR1 as SGHAT and CDR2 as FQNNGV. The V end was cut by 1 base, the J end by 4 bases, with 4 bases between. The CDR3 is 13 residues long. CDR3 bases: TGTGCCAGCAGCTTAGGAGTCACCGGGGAGCTGTTTTTT. This gives the protein CASSLGVTGELFF. Based on the CDR3 plus reference TRBV11-2 and TRBJ2-2, the full variable domain is EAGVAQSPRYKIIEKRQSVAFWCNPISGHATLYWYQQILGQGPKLLIQFQNNGVVDDSQLPKDRFSAERLKGVDSTLKIQPAKLEDSAVYLCASSLGVTGELFFGEGSRLTVL.

The chain recombines TRBV7-2 with TRBJ2-2; no firm D call. Germline values: CDR1 SGHTA, CDR2 FQGNSA. The length of the CDR3 is 18 residues. Trimming pared 5 bases from V and 0 bases from J, leaving 19 bases between. CDR3 nucleotide sequence: TGTGCCAGCAGCCTCATCTTGGCCACTGTAGCGAACACCGGGGAGCTGTTTTTT. It yields the protein CASSLILATVANTGELFF.

V gene TRBV4-1 combines with J gene TRBJ2-3; D remains unclear. The CDR3 extends over 16 amino acids. Looked up from germline, CDR1 is MGHRA and CDR2 is YSYEKL. V lost 4 bases, J lost 1 base, and 15 bases lay in between. CDR3 DNA: TGCGCCAGCAGCCCAGTGTCGACGATCGGCACAGATACGCAGTATTTT. This codes for CASSPVSTIGTDTQYF.